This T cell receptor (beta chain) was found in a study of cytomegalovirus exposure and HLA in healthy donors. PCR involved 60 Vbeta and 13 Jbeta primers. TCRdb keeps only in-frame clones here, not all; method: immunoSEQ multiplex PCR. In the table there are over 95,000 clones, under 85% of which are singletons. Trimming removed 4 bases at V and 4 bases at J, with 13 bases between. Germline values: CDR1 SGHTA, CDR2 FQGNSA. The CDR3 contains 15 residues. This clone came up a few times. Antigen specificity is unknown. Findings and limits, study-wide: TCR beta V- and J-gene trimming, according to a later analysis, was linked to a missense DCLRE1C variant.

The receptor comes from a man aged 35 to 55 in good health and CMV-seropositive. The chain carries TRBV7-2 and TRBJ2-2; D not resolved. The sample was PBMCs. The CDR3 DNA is TGTGCCAGCAGCTACCAACAGACATCCACCGGGGAGCTGTTTTTT. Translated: CASSYQQTSTGELFF.